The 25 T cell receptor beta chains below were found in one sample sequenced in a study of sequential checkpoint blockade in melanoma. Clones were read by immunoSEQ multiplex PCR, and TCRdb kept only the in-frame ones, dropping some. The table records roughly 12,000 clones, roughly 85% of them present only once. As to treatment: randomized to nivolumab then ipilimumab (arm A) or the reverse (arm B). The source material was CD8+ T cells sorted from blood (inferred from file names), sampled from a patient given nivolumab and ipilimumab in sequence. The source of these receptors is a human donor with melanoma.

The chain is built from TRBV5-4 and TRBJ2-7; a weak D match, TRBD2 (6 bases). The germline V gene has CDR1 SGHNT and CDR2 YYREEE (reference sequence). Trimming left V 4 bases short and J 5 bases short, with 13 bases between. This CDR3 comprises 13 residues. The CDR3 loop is CASSPPGEDEQYF. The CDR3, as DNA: TGTGCCAGCAGCCCCCCTGGGGAGGACGAGCAGTACTTC.

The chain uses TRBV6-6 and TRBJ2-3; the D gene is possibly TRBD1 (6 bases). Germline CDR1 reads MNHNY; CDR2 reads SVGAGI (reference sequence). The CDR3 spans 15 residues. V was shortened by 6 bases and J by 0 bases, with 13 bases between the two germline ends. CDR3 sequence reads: CASSAGTFSTDTQYF. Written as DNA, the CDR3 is TGTGCCAGCAGCGCCGGGACATTTAGCACAGATACGCAGTATTTT.

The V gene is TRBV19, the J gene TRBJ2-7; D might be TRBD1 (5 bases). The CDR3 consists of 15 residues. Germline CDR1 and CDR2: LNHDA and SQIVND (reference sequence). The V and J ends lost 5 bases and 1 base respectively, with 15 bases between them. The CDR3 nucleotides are TGTGCCAGTAGTGAAGACAGCCTCTCGTCCTACGAGCAGTACTTC. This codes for CASSEDSLSSYEQYF.

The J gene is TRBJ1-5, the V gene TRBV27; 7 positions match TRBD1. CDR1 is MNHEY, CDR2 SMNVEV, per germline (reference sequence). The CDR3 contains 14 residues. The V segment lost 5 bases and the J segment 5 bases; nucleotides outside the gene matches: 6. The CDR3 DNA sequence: TGTGCCAGCAGTCCAGGGACAGTTTATCAGCCCCAGCATTTT. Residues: CASSPGTVYQPQHF.

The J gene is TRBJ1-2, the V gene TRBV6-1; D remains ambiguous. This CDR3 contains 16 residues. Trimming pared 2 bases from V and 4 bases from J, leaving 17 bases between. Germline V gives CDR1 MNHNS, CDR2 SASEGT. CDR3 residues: CASSESLGKWFYGYTF. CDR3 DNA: TGTGCCAGCAGTGAATCGTTGGGCAAGTGGTTCTATGGCTACACCTTC.

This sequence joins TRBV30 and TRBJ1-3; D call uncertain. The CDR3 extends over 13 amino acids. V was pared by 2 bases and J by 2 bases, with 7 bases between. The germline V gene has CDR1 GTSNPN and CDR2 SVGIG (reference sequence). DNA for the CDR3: TGTGCCTGGAGTCCCCTACCTGGAAACACCATATATTTT. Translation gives CAWSPLPGNTIYF.

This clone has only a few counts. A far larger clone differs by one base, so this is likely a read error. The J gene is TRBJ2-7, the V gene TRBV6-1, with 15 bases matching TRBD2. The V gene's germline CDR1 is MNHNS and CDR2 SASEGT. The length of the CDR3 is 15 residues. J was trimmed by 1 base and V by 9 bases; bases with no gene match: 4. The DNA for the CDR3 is TGTGCCAGAAGGACTAGCGGGGGGGAGTCCTACGAGCAGTACTTC. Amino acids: CARRTSGGESYEQYF.

DNA for the CDR3: TGTGCCAGCAAATTACTAGCGGGTCCTAATAGCGATGAGCAGTTCTTC. Its translation: CASKLLAGPNSDEQFF. This chain links TRBV2 with TRBJ2-1, with 9 nucleotides matching TRBD2. Unmatched junction bases numbered 15, after V lost 7 bases and J lost 8 bases. This CDR3 comprises 16 residues. Germline V gene sequence: CDR1 SNHLY, CDR2 FYNNEI.

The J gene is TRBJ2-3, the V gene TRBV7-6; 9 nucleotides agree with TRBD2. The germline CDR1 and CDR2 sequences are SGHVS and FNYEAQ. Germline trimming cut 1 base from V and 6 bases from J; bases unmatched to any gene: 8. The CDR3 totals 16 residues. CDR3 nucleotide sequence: TGTGCCAGCAGCTTAGTTGGCGGGGGGGCCGTGGATACGCAGTATTTT. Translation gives CASSLVGGGAVDTQYF.

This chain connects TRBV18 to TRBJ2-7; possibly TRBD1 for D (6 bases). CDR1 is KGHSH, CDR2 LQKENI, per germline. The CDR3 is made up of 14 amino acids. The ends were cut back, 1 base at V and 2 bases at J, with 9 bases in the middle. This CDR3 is CASSPQGTPYEQYF. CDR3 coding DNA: TGTGCCAGCTCACCACAGGGGACACCCTACGAGCAGTACTTC.

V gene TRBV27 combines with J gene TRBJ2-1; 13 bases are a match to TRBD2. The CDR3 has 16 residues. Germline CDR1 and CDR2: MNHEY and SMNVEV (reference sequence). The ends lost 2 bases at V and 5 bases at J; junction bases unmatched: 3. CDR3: CASSLLTSGRDNEQFF. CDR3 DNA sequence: TGTGCCAGCAGTTTACTCACTAGCGGGAGGGACAATGAGCAGTTCTTC.

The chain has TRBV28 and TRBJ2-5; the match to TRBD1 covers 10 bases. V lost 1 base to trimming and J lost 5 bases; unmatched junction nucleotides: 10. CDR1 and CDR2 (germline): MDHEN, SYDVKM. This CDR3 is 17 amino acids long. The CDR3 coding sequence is TGTGCCAGCAGTTTATCGTACTTAGGACAGGGGGGGGAGACCCAGTACTTC. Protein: CASSLSYLGQGGETQYF.

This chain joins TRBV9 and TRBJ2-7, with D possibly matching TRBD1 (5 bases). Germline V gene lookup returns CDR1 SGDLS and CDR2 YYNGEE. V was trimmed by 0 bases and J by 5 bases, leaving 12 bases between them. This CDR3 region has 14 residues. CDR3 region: CASSVGGFGHEQYF. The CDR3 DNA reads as TGTGCCAGCAGCGTAGGGGGCTTTGGGCACGAGCAGTACTTC. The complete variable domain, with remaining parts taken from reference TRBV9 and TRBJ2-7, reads DSGVTQTPKHLITATGQRVTLRCSPRSGDLSVYWYQQSLDQGLQFLIQYYNGEERAKGNILERFSAQQFPDLHSELNLSSLELGDSALYFCASSVGGFGHEQYFGPGTRLTVT.

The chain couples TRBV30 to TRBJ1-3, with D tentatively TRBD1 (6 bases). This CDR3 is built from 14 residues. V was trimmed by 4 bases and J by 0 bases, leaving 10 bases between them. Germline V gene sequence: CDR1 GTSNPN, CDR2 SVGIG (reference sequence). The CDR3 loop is CAWNSRGSGNTIYF. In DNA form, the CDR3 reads TGTGCCTGGAATAGCAGGGGCTCTGGAAACACCATATATTTT.

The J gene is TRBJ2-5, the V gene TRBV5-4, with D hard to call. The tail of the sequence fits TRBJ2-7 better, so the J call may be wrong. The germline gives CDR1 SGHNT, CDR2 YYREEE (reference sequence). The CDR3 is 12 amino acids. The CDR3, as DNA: TGTGCCAGCAGCTTGGGGTTTAACGAGCAGTACTTC. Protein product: CASSLGFNEQYF.

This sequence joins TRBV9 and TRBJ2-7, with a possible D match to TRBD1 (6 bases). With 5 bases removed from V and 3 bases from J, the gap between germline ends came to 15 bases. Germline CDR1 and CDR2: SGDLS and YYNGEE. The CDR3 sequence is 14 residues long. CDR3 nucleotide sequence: TGTGCCAGCAGTTACAGGGATGGAGACTACGAGCAGTACTTC. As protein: CASSYRDGDYEQYF. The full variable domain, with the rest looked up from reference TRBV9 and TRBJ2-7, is DSGVTQTPKHLITATGQRVTLRCSPRSGDLSVYWYQQSLDQGLQFLIQYYNGEERAKGNILERFSAQQFPDLHSELNLSSLELGDSALYFCASSYRDGDYEQYFGPGTRLTVT.

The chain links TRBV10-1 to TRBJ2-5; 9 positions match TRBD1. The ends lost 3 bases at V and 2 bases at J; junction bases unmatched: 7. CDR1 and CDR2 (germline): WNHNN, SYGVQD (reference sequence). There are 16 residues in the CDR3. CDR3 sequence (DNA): TGCGCCAGCAGTGACCTCCGGGACAGGGTACAAGAGACCCAGTACTTC. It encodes CASSDLRDRVQETQYF.

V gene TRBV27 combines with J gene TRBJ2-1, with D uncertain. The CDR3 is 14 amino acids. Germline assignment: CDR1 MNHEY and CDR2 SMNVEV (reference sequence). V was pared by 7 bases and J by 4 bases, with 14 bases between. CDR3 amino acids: CASTAGEQYNEQFF. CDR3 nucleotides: TGTGCCAGCACGGCAGGCGAACAGTACAATGAGCAGTTCTTC.

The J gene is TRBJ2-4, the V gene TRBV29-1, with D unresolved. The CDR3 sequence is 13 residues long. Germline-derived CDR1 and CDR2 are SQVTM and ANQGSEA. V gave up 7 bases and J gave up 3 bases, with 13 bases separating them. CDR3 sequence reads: CSALELNKNIQYF. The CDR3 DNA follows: TGCAGCGCCCTAGAGTTAAACAAAAACATTCAGTACTTC.

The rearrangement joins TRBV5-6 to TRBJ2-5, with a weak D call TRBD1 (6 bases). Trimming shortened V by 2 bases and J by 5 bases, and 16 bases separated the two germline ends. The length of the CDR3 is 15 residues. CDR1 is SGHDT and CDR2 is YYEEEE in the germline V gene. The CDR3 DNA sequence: TGTGCCAGCAGCTTCGGGGACAATTCTTGGGAGACCCAGTACTTC. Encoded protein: CASSFGDNSWETQYF.

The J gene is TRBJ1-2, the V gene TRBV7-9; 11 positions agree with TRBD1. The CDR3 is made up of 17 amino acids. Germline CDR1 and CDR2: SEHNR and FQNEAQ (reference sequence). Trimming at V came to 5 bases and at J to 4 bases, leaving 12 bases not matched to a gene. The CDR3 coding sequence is TGTGCCAGCAGCATACCCGGGACAGGGGGTCATGGCTATGGCTACACCTTC. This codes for CASSIPGTGGHGYGYTF.

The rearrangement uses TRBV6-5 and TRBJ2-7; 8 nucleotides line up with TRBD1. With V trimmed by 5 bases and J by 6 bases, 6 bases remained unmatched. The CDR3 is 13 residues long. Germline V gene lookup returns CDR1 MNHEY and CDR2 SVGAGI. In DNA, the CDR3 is TGTGCCAGCAGTGTAGGACAGGGCGGCGAGCAGTACTTC. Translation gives CASSVGQGGEQYF.

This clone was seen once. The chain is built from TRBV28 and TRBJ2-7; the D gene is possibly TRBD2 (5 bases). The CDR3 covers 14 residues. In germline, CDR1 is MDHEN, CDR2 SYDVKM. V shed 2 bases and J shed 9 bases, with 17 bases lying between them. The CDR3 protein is CASSLILASLSQYF. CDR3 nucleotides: TGTGCCAGCAGTTTAATTCTAGCCTCATTGTCGCAGTACTTC.

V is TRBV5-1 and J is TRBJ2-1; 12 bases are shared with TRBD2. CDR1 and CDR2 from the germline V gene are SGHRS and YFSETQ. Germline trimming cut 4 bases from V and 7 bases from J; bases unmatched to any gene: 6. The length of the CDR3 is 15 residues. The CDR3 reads CASSTTSGGGNEQFF. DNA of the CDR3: TGCGCCAGCAGCACGACTAGCGGGGGAGGAAATGAGCAGTTCTTC.

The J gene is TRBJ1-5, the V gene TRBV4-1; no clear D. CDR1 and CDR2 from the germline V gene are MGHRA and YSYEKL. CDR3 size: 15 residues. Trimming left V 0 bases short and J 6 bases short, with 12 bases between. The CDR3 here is CASSQDRALAQPQHF. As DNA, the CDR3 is TGCGCCAGCAGCCAAGATCGGGCCCTAGCTCAGCCCCAGCATTTT.